Below are 18 T cell receptor beta chains sequenced from a single sample in a study of T cell changes during pregnancy in multiple sclerosis. Libraries were prepared by immunoSEQ multiplex PCR; TCRdb keeps only in-frame clonotypes and omits some of them. The profile shows tens of thousands of clones, approximately 94% of them singletons. Sequenced here: peripheral blood, sampled in the third trimester of pregnancy. Source of these receptors: a female donor with multiple sclerosis, enrolled in a pregnancy study.

The chain joins TRBV15 to TRBJ2-2; a weak D match, TRBD1 (6 bases). Germline-derived CDR1 and CDR2 are LNHNV and YYDKDF (reference sequence). Trimming removed 1 base from V and 5 bases from J, with 11 bases in between. The CDR3 consists of 15 residues. In DNA form, the CDR3 reads TGTGCCACCAGCAGAGCTACAGGGCCAACCGGGGAGCTGTTTTTT. It yields the protein CATSRATGPTGELFF.

This clone was recorded once. The rearrangement links TRBV4-1 to TRBJ2-2, with TRBD1 identical over 9 bases. This CDR3 contains 15 residues. V shed 2 bases and J 8 bases; nucleotides not matched to a gene: 6. Germline assignment: CDR1 MGHRA and CDR2 YSYEKL. CDR3 protein: CASSQLTGGYGELFF. The CDR3 DNA is TGCGCCAGCAGCCAACTGACAGGGGGGTATGGGGAGCTGTTTTTT.

This chain joins TRBV7-9 and TRBJ2-4; D ambiguous. The CDR3 is made up of 12 amino acids. V gave up 5 bases and J gave up 7 bases, with 9 bases separating them. Germline assignment: CDR1 SEHNR and CDR2 FQNEAQ (reference sequence). The CDR3 nucleotides read TGTGCCAGCAGCGGAGTTTCGAACATTCAGTACTTC. This codes for CASSGVSNIQYF.

This clone has a single count. The chain links TRBV9 to TRBJ2-5, with TRBD2 identical over 9 bases. V shed 0 bases, J shed 5 bases, and the junction held 8 bases outside the gene matches. Germline V CDR1 and CDR2: SGDLS, YYNGEE. This CDR3 spans 16 amino acids. The CDR3 loop is CASSVGFSGGVETQYF. The CDR3, as DNA: TGTGCCAGCAGCGTAGGGTTTAGCGGGGGAGTGGAGACCCAGTACTTC.

The chain links TRBV9 to TRBJ1-3; D is uncertain. V was pared by 0 bases and J by 0 bases, with 4 bases between. Germline V lookup: CDR1 SGDLS, CDR2 YYNGEE. This CDR3 comprises 14 residues. CDR3: CASSVAGSGNTIYF. The CDR3 DNA sequence: TGTGCCAGCAGCGTAGCCGGCTCTGGAAACACCATATATTTT.

The chain uses TRBV5-1 and TRBJ1-2; 10 bases fit TRBD1. Germline V gene sequence: CDR1 SGHRS, CDR2 YFSETQ. This CDR3 contains 17 residues. With V trimmed by 4 bases and J by 1 base, 10 bases remained unmatched. The CDR3 region is CASSPRDRGKINYGYTF. CDR3 nucleotide sequence: TGCGCCAGCAGCCCCCGGGACAGGGGAAAGATTAACTATGGCTACACCTTC.

The V call is TRBV30, the J call TRBJ2-1, with 10 bases matching TRBD2. The CDR3 has 15 residues. CDR1 is GTSNPN, CDR2 SVGIG, per germline (reference sequence). The V and J ends lost 5 bases and 7 bases, in that order; junction bases with no gene match: 11. CDR3 sequence: CAWESGGATGNEQFF. CDR3 coding DNA: TGTGCCTGGGAGAGCGGGGGGGCCACTGGTAATGAGCAGTTCTTC.

The V call is TRBV6-1, the J call TRBJ2-7, with D possibly being TRBD1 (6 bases). Germline V gene data show CDR1 as MNHNS and CDR2 as SASEGT. V was clipped by 2 bases and J by 3 bases, with 17 bases between them. The CDR3 is made up of 16 amino acids. The DNA for the CDR3 is TGTGCCAGCAGTGAATTTAGAACAGGGAACCTCTACGAGCAGTACTTC. Its translation: CASSEFRTGNLYEQYF.

The CDR3 sequence is CASYRGSFSGANVLTF. DNA of the CDR3: TGTGCCAGCTACAGGGGGAGCTTCTCTGGGGCCAACGTCCTGACTTTC. This chain connects TRBV28 to TRBJ2-6; 8 nucleotides align to TRBD1. Trimming cost V 8 bases and J 0 bases; bases outside gene matches: 6. Germline V gene sequence: CDR1 MDHEN, CDR2 SYDVKM. The CDR3 runs 16 residues.

The chain joins TRBV30 to TRBJ1-4; D remains unclear. The CDR3 has 13 residues. The V gene lost 1 base and the J gene lost 4 bases, with 7 bases spanning the gap. Per the germline V gene, CDR1 is GTSNPN and CDR2 is SVGIG (reference sequence). CDR3 sequence (DNA): TGTGCCTGGAGTGGGTCAGATAATGAAAAACTGTTTTTT. It is translated as CAWSGSDNEKLFF. The full variable domain, completed using reference TRBV30 and TRBJ1-4, is SQTIHQWPATLVQPVGSPLSLECTVEGTSNPNLYWYRQAAGRGLQLLFYSVGIGQISSEVPQNLSASRPQDRQFILSSKKLLLSDSGFYLCAWSGSDNEKLFFGSGTQLSVL.

This clone was seen once. The genes are TRBV5-1 and TRBJ2-2; 8 bases align to TRBD1. This CDR3 is 14 amino acids long. After removal of 4 bases from V and 4 bases from J, the junction contained 3 bases not matched to a gene. Germline V gives CDR1 SGHRS, CDR2 YFSETQ. CDR3 nucleotides: TGCGCCAGCAGCGGGACAGGCTCCACCGGGGAGCTGTTTTTT. Residues: CASSGTGSTGELFF.

The chain carries TRBV4-2 and TRBJ2-7, with 11 positions matching TRBD1. Germline values: CDR1 LGHNA, CDR2 YNFKEQ. The CDR3 length is 14 residues. Unmatched junction bases numbered 2, after V lost 4 bases and J lost 3 bases. The CDR3, as DNA: TGTGCCAGCAGCCCGGGACAGGGGGACTACGAGCAGTACTTC. Its translation is CASSPGQGDYEQYF.

The table lists this clone with a count of one. This chain uses TRBV19 with TRBJ1-2; TRBD1 aligns across 8 bases. The junction had 6 bases not matched to a gene; V was cut back by 5 bases and J by 1 base. Germline loops: CDR1 LNHDA, CDR2 SQIVND (reference sequence). CDR3 length: 15 amino acids. In DNA, the CDR3 is TGTGCCAGTAGTCGAGGGACAGGAGTTAACTATGGCTACACCTTC. It yields the protein CASSRGTGVNYGYTF. The variable domain in full, with the rest retrieved from reference TRBV19 and TRBJ1-2, is DGGITQSPKYLFRKEGQNVTLSCEQNLNHDAMYWYRQDPGQGLRLIYYSQIVNDFQKGDIAEGYSVSREKKESFPLTVTSAQKNPTAFYLCASSRGTGVNYGYTFGSGTRLTVV.

The V and J genes are TRBV19 and TRBJ1-2, with D unclear. The V and J ends lost 5 bases and 4 bases respectively, with 8 bases between them. The CDR3 is 12 amino acids. The germline CDR1 and CDR2 sequences are LNHDA and SQIVND (reference sequence). The CDR3 DNA reads TGTGCCAGTAGTCCGGGTTCCTATGGCTACACCTTC. Translation: CASSPGSYGYTF.

CDR3 sequence: CAISSTGTGNSPLHF. Here the CDR3 DNA reads TGTGCCATCAGTTCCACGGGGACAGGGAATTCACCCCTCCACTTT. V and J are TRBV10-3 and TRBJ1-6; 9 nucleotides align to TRBD1. CDR1 ENHRY and CDR2 SYGVKD come from the germline V gene. J gave up 7 bases and V 5 bases, and 6 bases lay outside the gene matches. The CDR3 spans 15 residues.

The V and J genes are TRBV18 and TRBJ2-7, with D maybe TRBD2 (6 bases). The CDR3 sequence is 12 residues long. Trimming pared 3 bases from V and 4 bases from J, leaving 7 bases between. Germline V lookup: CDR1 KGHSH, CDR2 LQKENI. The CDR3 loop reads CASSPGRYEQYF. For the CDR3, the DNA is TGTGCCAGCTCACCTGGGAGGTACGAGCAGTACTTC. The full variable domain, rest sourced from reference TRBV18 and TRBJ2-7, is NAGVMQNPRHLVRRRGQEARLRCSPMKGHSHVYWYRQLPEEGLKFMVYLQKENIIDESGMPKERFSAEFPKEGPSILRIQQVVRGDSAAYFCASSPGRYEQYFGPGTRLTVT.

This clone was picked up a small number of times. CDR3 residues: CASSRLGANEKLFF. CDR3 DNA sequence: TGTGCCAGCAGTCGCCTTGGAGCAAATGAAAAACTGTTTTTT. This chain links TRBV11-2 with TRBJ1-4; the D is unclear. Germline V gene lookup returns CDR1 SGHAT and CDR2 FQNNGV. The CDR3 runs to 14 residues. The V gene lost 6 bases and the J gene lost 5 bases, with 13 bases spanning the gap.

The chain is built from TRBV6-5 and TRBJ1-1; D possibly corresponds to TRBD1 (5 bases). The germline V gene has CDR1 MNHEY and CDR2 SVGAGI. The CDR3 totals 14 residues. The V gene lost 0 bases and the J gene lost 5 bases, with 10 bases spanning the gap. This CDR3 reads CASSYSGAETEAFF. CDR3 bases: TGTGCCAGCAGTTACTCAGGGGCTGAAACTGAAGCTTTCTTT.